Listed below are T cell receptor beta chains from one sample, sequenced in a study of blood T cell repertoires in COVID-19. The table came from immunoSEQ multiplex PCR; TCRdb's copy has only in-frame clones and leaves some out. The sample lists fewer than 200,000 clones; under 90% were seen once. Sequencing used peripheral blood. These receptors originate from a human donor in a cohort sampled during active COVID-19. The CDR3 runs from the conserved cysteine through the conserved F or W. Fields, in order: CDR3 protein, CDR3 DNA, clone size, J gene, V gene, D gene. The D gene is left open where the match is weak. The listing skips clone size in some rows; elsewhere it reads once, few, many or a size class.

CDR3: CASSSQEQEAFF
DNA: TGTGCCAGCAGCTCCCAGGAACAGGAAGCTTTCTTT
size: .
J: TRBJ1-1
V: TRBV13
D: .

CDR3: CASSLGRGSNEQFF
DNA: TGTGCCAGCAGCTTAGGGCGGGGCTCCAATGAGCAGTTCTTC
size: .
J: TRBJ2-1
V: TRBV7-8
D: .

CDR3: CASRGSGQGVTEAFF
DNA: TGTGCCAGCAGAGGCTCCGGGCAGGGGGTAACTGAAGCTTTCTTT
size: .
J: TRBJ1-1
V: TRBV11-2
D: TRBD1

CDR3: CASSSASRGGRKRETQYF
DNA: TGTGCCAGCAGCAGCGCTAGCCGGGGGGGCAGAAAAAGAGAGACCCAGTACTTC
size: .
J: TRBJ2-5
V: TRBV21-1
D: .

CDR3: CASSSDRGNTIYF
DNA: TGCGCCAGCAGCTCCGACAGGGGAAACACCATATATTTT
size: .
J: TRBJ1-3
V: TRBV5-1
D: .

CDR3: CASSPDSSNQPQHF
DNA: TGTGCCAGCTCACCCGACAGTAGCAATCAGCCCCAGCATTTT
size: .
J: TRBJ1-5
V: TRBV18
D: .

CDR3: CASSLGQELHF
DNA: TGTGCCAGCAGCTTAGGACAGGAGCTCCACTTT
size: .
J: TRBJ1-6
V: TRBV11-2
D: .

CDR3: CASSLGAEETQYF
DNA: TGTGCCAGCAGCTTAGGAGCGGAAGAGACCCAGTACTTC
size: .
J: TRBJ2-5
V: TRBV11-2
D: .

CDR3: CASSYSGGASGANVLTF
DNA: TGTGCCAGCAGTTATAGCGGGGGGGCCTCTGGGGCCAACGTCCTGACTTTC
size: .
J: TRBJ2-6
V: TRBV5-5
D: TRBD2

CDR3: CASSIVGGTGGYNEQFF
DNA: TGTGCCAGTAGTATAGTGGGCGGGACAGGGGGGTACAATGAGCAGTTCTTC
size: .
J: TRBJ2-1
V: TRBV19
D: TRBD1

CDR3: CASSLGGADTQYF
DNA: TGTGCCAGCAGCTTAGGGGGCGCAGATACGCAGTATTTT
size: .
J: TRBJ2-3
V: TRBV7-3
D: .

CDR3: CASSLGGAGVTDTQYF
DNA: TGTGCCAGCAGCCTTGGTGGAGCGGGGGTCACAGATACGCAGTATTTT
size: .
J: TRBJ2-3
V: TRBV2
D: TRBD2

CDR3: CASSAPQGYEQYF
DNA: TGTGCCAGCAGCGCACCACAGGGCTACGAGCAGTACTTC
size: few
J: TRBJ2-7
V: TRBV9
D: .

CDR3: CASSSGTANSYEQYF
DNA: TGTGCCAGCAGCTCCGGGACAGCGAACTCCTACGAGCAGTACTTC
size: .
J: TRBJ2-7
V: TRBV5-6
D: TRBD1

CDR3: CASSRVSAGDTQYF
DNA: TGCGCCAGCAGCCGCGTCAGTGCGGGAGATACGCAGTATTTT
size: .
J: TRBJ2-3
V: TRBV4-1
D: .

CDR3: CASSLPGGPLNTQYF
DNA: TGTGCCAGCAGCTTACCGGGGGGCCCCCTAAATACGCAGTATTTT
size: .
J: TRBJ2-3
V: TRBV5-4
D: .

CDR3: CASSLFLKGYEQYF
DNA: TGTGCCAGCAGCTTATTCTTAAAGGGGTACGAGCAGTACTTC
size: .
J: TRBJ2-7
V: TRBV7-8
D: .

CDR3: CASSPRTGLYGYTF
DNA: TGTGCCAGCAGCCCCCGGACAGGCCTTTATGGCTACACCTTC
size: once
J: TRBJ1-2
V: TRBV9
D: TRBD1

CDR3: CASGEINSPLHF
DNA: TGTGCCAGCGGGGAGATCAATTCACCCCTCCACTTT
size: .
J: TRBJ1-6
V: TRBV2
D: .

CDR3: CASSQVRGFGTEAFF
DNA: TGCGCCAGCAGCCAAGTCAGGGGCTTTGGCACTGAAGCTTTCTTT
size: .
J: TRBJ1-1
V: TRBV4-1
D: .

CDR3: CASSQNLLPGQGSYEQYF
DNA: TGTGCCAGCAGCCAAAACCTACTGCCGGGACAGGGCTCCTACGAGCAGTACTTC
size: once
J: TRBJ2-7
V: TRBV3-1/TRBV3-2
D: TRBD1

CDR3: CASSLVQGAEGYTF
DNA: TGCGCCAGCAGCTTGGTGCAGGGGGCTGAGGGCTACACCTTC
size: .
J: TRBJ1-2
V: TRBV5-1
D: TRBD1

CDR3: CASSTGEETQYF
DNA: TGTGCCAGCAGTACAGGGGAAGAGACCCAGTACTTC
size: .
J: TRBJ2-5
V: TRBV3-1/TRBV3-2
D: TRBD1

CDR3: CASSYSQGYEQYF
DNA: TGTGCCAGCAGTTACTCACAGGGTTACGAGCAGTACTTC
size: once
J: TRBJ2-7
V: TRBV6-2/TRBV6-3
D: .

CDR3: CAWSRQGAIEKLFF
DNA: TGTGCCTGGAGCAGACAGGGGGCTATTGAAAAACTGTTTTTT
size: .
J: TRBJ1-4
V: TRBV30
D: TRBD1

CDR3: CASCCFARGENEKLFF
DNA: TGTGCCAGCTGCTGTTTCGCCAGGGGGGAAAACGAAAAACTGTTTTTT
size: .
J: TRBJ1-4
V: TRBV7-3
D: TRBD1

CDR3: CASSPTGGVTEAFF
DNA: TGTGCCAGCAGCCCGACTGGAGGGGTCACTGAAGCTTTCTTT
size: .
J: TRBJ1-1
V: TRBV3-1/TRBV3-2
D: .

CDR3: CASSQTVTSSYEQYF
DNA: TGCGCCAGCAGCCAAACGGTGACTAGCTCCTACGAGCAGTACTTC
size: .
J: TRBJ2-7
V: TRBV4-1
D: .

CDR3: CASSFNSYGYTF
DNA: TGTGCCAGCAGTTTTAACAGCTATGGCTACACCTTC
size: .
J: TRBJ1-2
V: TRBV12-3/TRBV12-4
D: .

CDR3: CSAGTSGSQETQYF
DNA: TGCAGCGCCGGGACTAGCGGGTCCCAAGAGACCCAGTACTTC
size: .
J: TRBJ2-5
V: TRBV29-1
D: TRBD2

CDR3: CASSLSQGASSYEQYF
DNA: TGCGCCAGCAGCTTATCACAGGGGGCCAGCTCCTACGAGCAGTACTTC
size: .
J: TRBJ2-7
V: TRBV5-1
D: TRBD1

CDR3: CASSRLRGRSSYEQYF
DNA: TGTGCCAGCAGCCGTCTAAGGGGCCGGAGCTCCTACGAGCAGTACTTC
size: .
J: TRBJ2-7
V: TRBV11-2
D: .

CDR3: CASSQDRTAYNSPLHF
DNA: TGTGCCAGCAGCCAAGATAGGACAGCCTATAATTCACCCCTCCACTTT
size: .
J: TRBJ1-6
V: TRBV14
D: .

CDR3: CASTEQGGYGYTF
DNA: TGTGCCAGTACCGAGCAGGGGGGATATGGCTACACCTTC
size: .
J: TRBJ1-2
V: TRBV19
D: TRBD1

CDR3: CASSFGGLYEQYF
DNA: TGTGCCAGCAGCTTCGGGGGACTGTACGAGCAGTACTTC
size: .
J: TRBJ2-7
V: TRBV7-8
D: .

CDR3: CASSPGRTSGGLPSYEQYF
DNA: TGTGCCAGCAGTCCGGGGAGGACTAGCGGGGGGCTTCCCTCCTACGAGCAGTACTTC
size: .
J: TRBJ2-7
V: TRBV6-6
D: TRBD2

CDR3: CATSDLAGTGIYEQYF
DNA: TGTGCCACCAGCGACCTCGCCGGGACAGGGATCTACGAGCAGTACTTC
size: .
J: TRBJ2-7
V: TRBV15
D: TRBD1

CDR3: CASSLRFAQNYGYTF
DNA: TGTGCCAGCAGCTTACGTTTTGCACAGAACTATGGCTACACCTTC
size: .
J: TRBJ1-2
V: TRBV11-2
D: .

CDR3: CASSPLSQGSYEQYF
DNA: TGTGCCAGCTCACCACTCTCACAGGGGTCCTACGAGCAGTACTTC
size: few
J: TRBJ2-7
V: TRBV18
D: TRBD1

CDR3: CASSLRAYEQYF
DNA: TGTGCCAGCAGCTTAAGAGCCTACGAGCAGTACTTC
size: .
J: TRBJ2-7
V: TRBV7-9
D: .

CDR3: CASSAPSGVSTDTQYF
DNA: TGTGCCAGCAGTGCCCCCTCGGGGGTGAGCACAGATACGCAGTATTTT
size: .
J: TRBJ2-3
V: TRBV6-1
D: .

CDR3: CASSLRSQKMNTEAFF
DNA: TGTGCCAGCAGCTTACGGTCACAGAAAATGAATACTGAAGCTTTCTTT
size: .
J: TRBJ1-1
V: TRBV7-8
D: .

CDR3: CASSSDRTSAGEQYF
DNA: TGTGCCAGCAGCTCCGACCGGACTAGCGCGGGGGAGCAGTACTTC
size: few
J: TRBJ2-7
V: TRBV7-8
D: TRBD2

CDR3: CSARGAETQYF
DNA: TGCAGTGCTAGAGGAGCGGAGACCCAGTACTTC
size: .
J: TRBJ2-5
V: TRBV20-1
D: .

CDR3: CASSPQGINQPQHF
DNA: TGTGCCAGCAGCCCCCAGGGGATCAATCAGCCCCAGCATTTT
size: .
J: TRBJ1-5
V: TRBV6-5
D: .

CDR3: CASSSGTGSYEQYF
DNA: TGCGCCAGCAGCTCCGGGACAGGGTCCTACGAGCAGTACTTC
size: once
J: TRBJ2-7
V: TRBV5-1
D: TRBD1

CDR3: CASNQQGVRTEAFF
DNA: TGTGCCAGCAACCAACAGGGGGTAAGGACTGAAGCTTTCTTT
size: few
J: TRBJ1-1
V: TRBV2
D: TRBD1

CDR3: CASSTNRGHSPLHF
DNA: TGTGCCAGCAGCACAAACAGGGGGCATTCACCCCTCCACTTT
size: .
J: TRBJ1-6
V: TRBV7-6
D: TRBD1

CDR3: CAITTSGPEAFF
DNA: TGTGCCATTACGACGAGTGGGCCTGAAGCTTTCTTT
size: .
J: TRBJ1-1
V: TRBV21-1
D: .

CDR3: CASSWTGTYEQYF
DNA: TGTGCCAGCAGCTGGACAGGGACTTACGAGCAGTACTTC
size: .
J: TRBJ2-7
V: TRBV5-5
D: TRBD1

CDR3: CASSGTGGDNEQFF
DNA: TGCGCCAGCTCCGGGACAGGGGGGGACAATGAGCAGTTCTTC
size: .
J: TRBJ2-1
V: TRBV5-1
D: TRBD1

CDR3: CASSWTGGMNTEAFF
DNA: TGTGCCAGCAGCTGGACAGGGGGCATGAACACTGAAGCTTTCTTT
size: .
J: TRBJ1-1
V: TRBV5-6
D: TRBD1

CDR3: CASSTGTGHYEQYF
DNA: TGTGCCAGCAGCACCGGGACAGGTCACTACGAGCAGTACTTC
size: .
J: TRBJ2-7
V: TRBV7-8
D: TRBD1

CDR3: CASGPLRTGYEQYF
DNA: TGTGCTAGTGGTCCCCTTCGGACAGGCTACGAGCAGTACTTC
size: .
J: TRBJ2-7
V: TRBV12-5
D: TRBD1

CDR3: CASSGVRSGNANTGELFF
DNA: TGTGCCAGCAGTGGCGTTCGATCGGGAAACGCGAACACCGGGGAGCTGTTTTTT
size: .
J: TRBJ2-2
V: TRBV6-4
D: .

CDR3: CASSLDADMEKLFF
DNA: TGTGCCAGCAGCTTAGACGCGGACATGGAAAAACTGTTTTTT
size: .
J: TRBJ1-4
V: TRBV7-9
D: .

CDR3: CSVEEDQDKHTEAFF
DNA: TGCAGCGTTGAAGAAGATCAGGACAAACACACTGAAGCTTTCTTT
size: .
J: TRBJ1-1
V: TRBV29-1
D: .

CDR3: CASSQTPTGARSYNSPLHF
DNA: TGCGCCAGCAGCCAAACACCGACAGGGGCGAGGTCCTATAATTCACCCCTCCACTTT
size: .
J: TRBJ1-6
V: TRBV4-1
D: TRBD1

CDR3: CASSQVHGARNEQYF
DNA: TGCGCCAGCAGCCAAGTTCATGGGGCGAGGAACGAGCAGTACTTC
size: .
J: TRBJ2-7
V: TRBV4-1
D: .

CDR3: CAWSPHGSPYEQYF
DNA: TGTGCCTGGAGTCCCCACGGGTCTCCCTACGAGCAGTACTTC
size: .
J: TRBJ2-7
V: TRBV30
D: .